A single sample is the source of the 31 T cell receptor beta chains below, sequenced in a study of Ad26.COV2.S vaccination and SARS-CoV-2 variants (dated by TCRdb to the early 2020s). The sample's treatment or condition label, in plain terms: 15 to 20 received Ad26.COV2.S at low or high dose, single or two shots; about 5 received placebo; per-sample allocation not given. For vaccine and placebo recipients, repertoires were sequenced using samples collected on day 63 after the first injection. Libraries were prepared through the immunoSEQ multiplex PCR assay. Here the immuneACCESS table is served through TCRdb, limited to in-frame sequences with V and J called. Missing clones are a known gap in these copies; in checked studies unresolved V genes cover under half, and the rest lacks a known reason. This sample gives 350,000 to 400,000 clones in total; about 88% of them show up just once. The leading ten clones occupy around 3.4% of the sample.

The sample consisted of peripheral blood, taken in a trial of Ad26.COV2.S vaccine versus placebo. These receptors came from a person aged 18 to 65 who received the Ad26.COV2.S COVID-19 vaccine or a placebo.

This clone was detected once. V gene TRBV7-9 combines with J gene TRBJ2-3; 12 bases are shared with TRBD2. Losses at the gene ends were 4 bases for V and 5 bases for J; bases not matched to a gene: 10. Germline V lookup: CDR1 SEHNR, CDR2 FQNEAQ (reference sequence). The CDR3 sequence is 17 residues long. The CDR3, as DNA: TGTGCCAGCAGCTCGACATGGACTAGCGGGAAGGTAGATACGCAGTATTTT. Its protein is CASSSTWTSGKVDTQYF.

The chain is built from TRBV27 and TRBJ2-7; possibly TRBD1 for D (5 bases). With 3 bases removed from V and 2 bases from J, the gap between germline ends came to 11 bases. The CDR3 runs 14 residues. The germline V gene encodes CDR1 MNHEY and CDR2 SMNVEV (reference sequence). The CDR3 sequence: CASSLAGPPYEQYF. The CDR3 bases are TGTGCCAGCAGTTTGGCAGGGCCCCCCTACGAGCAGTACTTC.

This clone was seen just once. The J gene is TRBJ1-3, the V gene TRBV6-1; D ambiguous. This CDR3 is 14 amino acids long. Germline-derived CDR1 and CDR2 are MNHNS and SASEGT. The V and J ends lost 2 bases and 0 bases respectively, with 5 bases between them. CDR3 protein: CASSESPSGNTIYF. CDR3 sequence (DNA): TGTGCCAGCAGTGAAAGTCCCTCTGGAAACACCATATATTTT.

This chain connects TRBV30 to TRBJ2-7; D is ambiguous. The germline V gene has CDR1 GTSNPN and CDR2 SVGIG (reference sequence). This CDR3 has 13 residues. Trimming left V 2 bases short and J 5 bases short, with 13 bases between. The DNA for the CDR3 is TGTGCCTGGAGTACGAGGTTTTGGGACGAGCAGTACTTC. Protein: CAWSTRFWDEQYF.

V usage is TRBV20-1 and J usage is TRBJ2-1; 7 bases agree with TRBD2. Trimming removed 3 bases from V and 1 base from J; junction bases left unmatched: 12. Germline CDR1 and CDR2: DFQATT and SNEGSKA (reference sequence). The CDR3 is 17 residues long. CDR3 sequence (DNA): TGCAGTGCTAGTATCCTTAGCTGGGGGGGATCCTACAATGAGCAGTTCTTC. Translated, it gives CSASILSWGGSYNEQFF.

This clone has only one observation. The chain employs TRBV29-1 and TRBJ1-5; tentative D call: TRBD1 (6 bases). Germline values: CDR1 SQVTM, CDR2 ANQGSEA. This CDR3 has 13 amino acids. Trimming left V 7 bases short and J 3 bases short, with 13 bases between. The CDR3 is CSAMDSPNQPQHF. The CDR3 nucleotides read TGCAGCGCTATGGACAGTCCCAATCAGCCCCAGCATTTT.

This chain uses TRBV6-6 with TRBJ1-3; tentatively, D is TRBD1 (5 bases). Trimming took 10 bases from V and 0 from J, leaving 7 bases between them. The CDR3 has 12 residues. The V gene's germline CDR1 is MNHNY and CDR2 SVGAGI (reference sequence). The CDR3 DNA reads TGTGCCACGGGGGGCTCTGGAAACACCATATATTTT. This sequence encodes CATGGSGNTIYF.

The V and J genes are TRBV19 and TRBJ2-3, with D unclear. Trimming removed 4 bases at V and 5 bases at J, with 13 bases between. This CDR3 has 14 amino acids. Germline CDR1 reads LNHDA; CDR2 reads SQIVND (reference sequence). CDR3 region: CASSTSLSVDTQYF. The CDR3 DNA reads as TGTGCCAGTAGTACGTCTCTATCGGTAGATACGCAGTATTTT. The variable domain in full, completed from reference TRBV19 and TRBJ2-3, reads DGGITQSPKYLFRKEGQNVTLSCEQNLNHDAMYWYRQDPGQGLRLIYYSQIVNDFQKGDIAEGYSVSREKKESFPLTVTSAQKNPTAFYLCASSTSLSVDTQYFGPGTRLTVL.

This chain connects TRBV24-1 to TRBJ2-3; 8 bases align to TRBD1. Germline values: CDR1 KGHDR, CDR2 SFDVKD. Trimming cost V 5 bases and J 1 base; bases outside gene matches: 1. CDR3 size: 14 residues. CDR3 DNA: TGTGCCACCAGTGGGGGACAGGGCACAGATACGCAGTATTTT. It encodes CATSGGQGTDTQYF.

The chain employs TRBV9 and TRBJ2-3; a weak D match, TRBD2 (6 bases). Germline V gene lookup returns CDR1 SGDLS and CDR2 YYNGEE. The V and J ends lost 1 base and 3 bases respectively, with 12 bases between them. The CDR3 loop spans 15 amino acids. For the CDR3, the DNA is TGTGCCAGCAGCGTAAACGGGGGAAAGACAGATACGCAGTATTTT. The encoded protein is CASSVNGGKTDTQYF.

The chain carries TRBV27 and TRBJ1-1, with D possibly matching TRBD1 (6 bases). CDR1 and CDR2 from the germline V gene are MNHEY and SMNVEV (reference sequence). The CDR3 consists of 13 residues. Trimming removed 2 bases at V and 6 bases at J, with 10 bases between. CDR3 region: CASSLEGGSEAFF. CDR3 bases: TGTGCCAGCAGTTTAGAGGGGGGGTCTGAAGCTTTCTTT.

This clone was recorded once. CDR3: CASSPLGAQGTQYF. In nucleotides, the CDR3 is TGTGCCAGCAGCCCACTGGGCGCCCAGGGAACGCAGTATTTT. The chain uses TRBV11-1 and TRBJ2-3, with a possible D match to TRBD1 (5 bases). Trimming took 5 bases from V and 9 from J, leaving 18 bases between them. Germline CDR1 reads SGHAT; CDR2 reads FQDESV (reference sequence). This CDR3 region has 14 residues.

The V and J genes are TRBV14 and TRBJ2-3; D ambiguous. CDR1 is SGHDN and CDR2 is FVKESK in the germline V gene. V was pared by 2 bases and J by 3 bases, with 9 bases between. The CDR3 loop spans 14 amino acids. DNA of the CDR3: TGTGCCAGCAGCCAACTAGTTTCGACAGATACGCAGTATTTT. Translated, it gives CASSQLVSTDTQYF. Full variable domain (remainder filled in from reference TRBV14 and TRBJ2-3): EAGVTQFPSHSVIEKGQTVTLRCDPISGHDNLYWYRRVMGKEIKFLLHFVKESKQDESGMPNNRFLAERTGGTYSTLKVQPAELEDSGVYFCASSQLVSTDTQYFGPGTRLTVL.

CDR3 in DNA: TGTGCCAGCACCCGGGGACAAAACACCGGGGAGCTGTTTTTT. It translates to CASTRGQNTGELFF. V usage is TRBV3-1 (or the pseudogene TRBV3-2) and J usage is TRBJ2-2; maybe TRBD1 (6 bases). The CDR3 contains 14 residues. The V gene's germline CDR1 is LGHDT and CDR2 YNNKEL (reference sequence). The ends were cut back, 7 bases at V and 2 bases at J, with 11 bases in the middle.

V gene TRBV4-1 combines with J gene TRBJ1-6; no reliable D call. The V end lost 0 bases, the J end lost 6 bases, and 9 bases lay between the germline ends. This CDR3 region has 15 residues. Germline CDR1 MGHRA, CDR2 YSYEKL. The CDR3 spells CASSQDFAFNSPLHF. The CDR3 DNA reads TGCGCCAGCAGCCAAGATTTTGCATTTAATTCACCCCTCCACTTT.

The J gene is TRBJ1-4, the V gene TRBV5-6; 8 bases map to TRBD1. Germline assignment: CDR1 SGHDT and CDR2 YYEEEE. Trimming cost V 4 bases and J 8 bases; bases outside gene matches: 4. This CDR3 comprises 13 residues. CDR3 bases: TGTGCCAGCAGCGGACAGGGTCGCGAAAAACTGTTTTTT. Its protein is CASSGQGREKLFF.

The chain couples TRBV5-4 to TRBJ2-6; no definite D call. This CDR3 contains 19 residues. CDR1 and CDR2 from the germline V gene are SGHNT and YYREEE (reference sequence). V gave up 2 bases and J gave up 2 bases, with 20 bases separating them. The CDR3 here is CASSFTPGWGEAGANVLTF. CDR3 DNA sequence: TGTGCCAGCAGCTTCACTCCCGGGTGGGGTGAGGCTGGGGCCAACGTCCTGACTTTC. Using reference TRBV5-4 and TRBJ2-6 for the parts outside the CDR3, the full variable domain is ETGVTQSPTHLIKTRGQQVTLRCSSQSGHNTVSWYQQALGQGPQFIFQYYREEENGRGNFPPRFSGLQFPNYSSELNVNALELDDSALYLCASSFTPGWGEAGANVLTFGAGSRLTVL.

A single count supports this clone. The chain uses TRBV4-1 and TRBJ2-5, with a tentative D call TRBD2 (6 bases). V shed 4 bases and J shed 5 bases, with 14 bases lying between them. The germline gives CDR1 MGHRA, CDR2 YSYEKL. CDR3 length: 14 amino acids. Here the CDR3 reads CASSPGRGEETQYF. The CDR3 DNA reads as TGCGCCAGCAGCCCGGGGCGGGGTGAGGAGACCCAGTACTTC.

The V gene is TRBV12-3 or TRBV12-4, the J gene TRBJ1-2; TRBD1 is a possible D gene (5 bases). The CDR3 length is 12 residues. V lost 3 bases and J 7 bases, leaving 9 bases between the germline ends. The chain's CDR3 is CASSFREGGYTF. DNA for the CDR3: TGTGCCAGCAGTTTCAGGGAGGGTGGCTACACCTTC.

This chain links TRBV27 with TRBJ2-7; no definite D call. V dropped 5 bases and J dropped 3 bases, with 20 bases sitting between them. Germline CDR1 and CDR2: MNHEY and SMNVEV (reference sequence). The CDR3 runs to 16 residues. CDR3 sequence (DNA): TGTGCCAGCAGTCCCAAGGGTGGGTCCAATTTCTACGAGCAGTACTTC. Translating it yields CASSPKGGSNFYEQYF.

In its sample, this clone was seen once. The chain recombines TRBV12-5 with TRBJ2-7; 9 bases are a match to TRBD1. The germline V gene has CDR1 LGHNT and CDR2 FRNRAP. The CDR3 spans 15 residues. V lost 6 bases to trimming and J lost 0 bases; unmatched junction nucleotides: 6. The CDR3 sequence: CASGGQGLSSYEQYF. In DNA, the CDR3 is TGTGCTAGTGGGGGACAGGGCCTGAGCTCCTACGAGCAGTACTTC.

J is TRBJ1-2 and V is TRBV4-3, with D hard to call. V lost 1 base and J 8 bases, leaving 11 bases between the germline ends. This CDR3 comprises 13 residues. Germline loops: CDR1 LGHNA, CDR2 YSLEER. This CDR3 reads CASSQGIGVGYTF. CDR3 DNA sequence: TGCGCCAGCAGCCAAGGTATCGGGGTAGGCTACACCTTC.

The chain couples TRBV5-1 to TRBJ2-7; 10 nucleotides match TRBD1. This CDR3 contains 14 residues. The germline CDR1 and CDR2 sequences are SGHRS and YFSETQ. V gave up 0 bases and J gave up 6 bases; unmatched junction bases: 3. In nucleotides, the CDR3 is TGCGCCAGCAGCTTGGGGGACAGGGGCGGCGAGCAGTACTTC. It yields the protein CASSLGDRGGEQYF.

The chain couples TRBV3-1 (or the pseudogene TRBV3-2) to TRBJ2-3, with unresolved D. Between the trimmed V and J ends, which lost 8 bases and 0 bases, there was a span of 18 bases. Germline loops: CDR1 LGHDT, CDR2 YNNKEL (reference sequence). The CDR3 spans 16 residues. Here the CDR3 DNA reads TGTGCCAGCGCTTGGTCGCTGAACCCTAGCACAGATACGCAGTATTTT. Its translation: CASAWSLNPSTDTQYF.

V gene TRBV19 combines with J gene TRBJ1-3; 9 bases agree with TRBD1. J gave up 4 bases and V 7 bases, and 11 bases lay outside the gene matches. The CDR3 loop spans 16 amino acids. CDR1 is LNHDA and CDR2 is SQIVND in the germline V gene (reference sequence). The DNA for the CDR3 is TGTGCCAGTAACTATCCGGGACAGGGTATCGGAAACACCATATATTTT. Protein product: CASNYPGQGIGNTIYF.

The J gene is TRBJ2-7, the V gene TRBV21-1. TRBV21-1 is a recognized pseudogene. The CDR3 is made up of 16 amino acids. Written as DNA, the CDR3 is TGTGCCAGCAGCAAAGGCGGAGGACACCAAGACTACGAGCAGTACTTC. Its protein product is CASSKGGGHQDYEQYF.

The V call is TRBV7-9, the J call TRBJ1-2, with D perhaps matching TRBD1 (5 bases). The germline V and J ends were trimmed by 5 bases and 8 bases, with 18 bases remaining between them. The CDR3 has 14 amino acids. Germline loops: CDR1 SEHNR, CDR2 FQNEAQ (reference sequence). The CDR3 DNA sequence: TGTGCCAGCAGCCCCGCGGGACGGATCTGGGGCTACACCTTC. Translating gives CASSPAGRIWGYTF.

The count of this clone is one. V gene TRBV18 combines with J gene TRBJ2-1, with D uncertain. V lost 0 bases to trimming and J lost 2 bases, with 14 bases between them. This CDR3 region has 17 residues. From germline, CDR1 is KGHSH and CDR2 LQKENI. CDR3 sequence: CASSPPSARVAYNEQFF. The CDR3 nucleotides read TGTGCCAGCTCACCACCGTCCGCCCGGGTGGCCTACAATGAGCAGTTCTTC.

The genes are TRBV19 and TRBJ1-1, with unresolved D. V gave up 11 bases and J gave up 1 base, with 14 bases separating them. The V gene's germline CDR1 is LNHDA and CDR2 SQIVND (reference sequence). This CDR3 contains 13 residues. The CDR3 DNA reads as TGTGCCTGCGGGCAGGCCCCGAACACTGAAGCTTTCTTT. Translation gives CACGQAPNTEAFF.

This sequence joins TRBV7-9 and TRBJ2-7; no clear D. Trimming removed 2 bases from V and 7 bases from J, with 12 bases in between. The CDR3 runs to 13 residues. Germline V CDR1 and CDR2: SEHNR, FQNEAQ (reference sequence). This CDR3 is CASSLPPGTEQYF. CDR3 bases: TGTGCCAGCAGCTTACCCCCGGGCACGGAGCAGTACTTC.

The J gene is TRBJ1-1, the V gene TRBV29-1; 7 bases fit TRBD1. The germline V gene has CDR1 SQVTM and CDR2 ANQGSEA. Trimming removed 6 bases from V and 5 bases from J; junction bases left unmatched: 9. This CDR3 region has 13 residues. CDR3 nucleotides: TGCAGCGTCCAAATGGCAGGGGGTACTGAAGCTTTCTTT. It codes for CSVQMAGGTEAFF.